Below are 31 T cell receptor beta chains sequenced from a single sample in a study of OX40 agonist ivuxolimab in advanced cancers. Profiled with immunoSEQ multiplex PCR; TCRdb holds only in-frame clones, not every one. The sample has 55,000 to 70,000 clones; 65% to 90% are singletons. The sample was CD4+ or CD8+ T cells sorted from blood, taken in a trial of the OX40 agonist ivuxolimab. Receptor source: an adult with an advanced solid tumor such as melanoma, head and neck, liver or kidney cancer.

This sequence joins TRBV7-9 and TRBJ1-3; a possible D gene is TRBD1 (6 bases). Per the germline V gene, CDR1 is SEHNR and CDR2 is FQNEAQ (reference sequence). Trimming left V 5 bases short and J 0 bases short, with 14 bases between. The CDR3 spans 16 residues. Here the CDR3 reads CASSRTVTISGNTIYF. For the CDR3, the DNA is TGTGCCAGCAGCCGGACAGTCACTATCTCTGGAAACACCATATATTTT.

About this clone itself: Other DNA sequences within the sample encode an identical CDR3. The CDR3 spells CASSIGRGYTF. CDR3 coding DNA: TGTGCCAGTAGTATAGGTCGTGGCTACACCTTC. The chain has TRBV19 and TRBJ1-2; D is uncertain. V was cut by 1 base and J by 7 bases, with 4 bases left in between. The CDR3 is 11 amino acids. Germline V lookup: CDR1 LNHDA, CDR2 SQIVND (reference sequence). The full variable domain, its missing parts supplied by reference TRBV19 and TRBJ1-2, is DGGITQSPKYLFRKEGQNVTLSCEQNLNHDAMYWYRQDPGQGLRLIYYSQIVNDFQKGDIAEGYSVSREKKESFPLTVTSAQKNPTAFYLCASSIGRGYTFGSGTRLTVV.

This chain connects TRBV19 to TRBJ1-5, with no clear D. This CDR3 comprises 16 residues. V lost 6 bases and J lost 0, with 15 bases in between. Germline V gene sequence: CDR1 LNHDA, CDR2 SQIVND (reference sequence). This CDR3 is CASSPRTVRSNQPQHF. The DNA for the CDR3 is TGTGCCAGTAGCCCCCGCACAGTCCGTAGCAATCAGCCCCAGCATTTT.

As DNA, the CDR3 is TGCGCCAGCAGCTACGGACAGGGGAATGCCTATGGCTACACCTTC. Its protein product is CASSYGQGNAYGYTF. This rearrangement joins TRBV5-1 to TRBJ1-2, with 9 bases fitting TRBD1. The CDR3 runs 15 residues. CDR1 and CDR2 from the germline V gene are SGHRS and YFSETQ. J gave up 4 bases and V 3 bases, and 7 bases lay outside the gene matches.

The V and J genes are TRBV9 and TRBJ2-5; D is perhaps TRBD2 (5 bases). The CDR3 has 14 amino acids. Looked up from germline, CDR1 is SGDLS and CDR2 is YYNGEE. Trimming removed 0 bases at V and 5 bases at J, with 11 bases between. CDR3 amino acids: CASSVEAGGETQYF. CDR3 DNA sequence: TGTGCCAGCAGCGTAGAGGCGGGCGGGGAGACCCAGTACTTC.

This rearrangement joins TRBV29-1 to TRBJ1-5; TRBD1 aligns across 8 bases. Per germline, CDR1 SQVTM and CDR2 ANQGSEA. The ends lost 7 bases at V and 3 bases at J; junction bases unmatched: 5. The CDR3 extends over 13 amino acids. The chain's CDR3 is CSAGTGDNQPQHF. As DNA, the CDR3 is TGCAGCGCAGGGACAGGAGACAATCAGCCCCAGCATTTT. The entire variable domain, with the rest obtained from reference TRBV29-1 and TRBJ1-5, is as follows: SAVISQKPSRDICQRGTSLTIQCQVDSQVTMMFWYRQQPGQSLTLIATANQGSEATYESGFVIDKFPISRPNLTFSTLTVSNMSPEDSSIYLCSAGTGDNQPQHFGDGTRLSIL.

The CDR3 spells CASSLSPALNEQFF. The CDR3 bases are TGTGCCAGCAGCTTATCCCCGGCCTTAAATGAGCAGTTCTTC. The V gene is TRBV7-3, the J gene TRBJ2-1; D gene ambiguous. In germline, CDR1 is SGHTA, CDR2 FQGTGA. The V and J ends lost 2 bases and 7 bases respectively, with 12 bases between them. The CDR3 runs 14 residues.

J is TRBJ2-1 and V is TRBV5-4; possibly TRBD1 or TRBD2 for D (5 bases each). CDR1 is SGHNT and CDR2 is YYREEE in the germline V gene (reference sequence). The CDR3 is 16 residues long. V dropped 2 bases and J dropped 0 bases, with 12 bases sitting between them. The CDR3 protein is CASSLRGVSSYNEQFF. CDR3 DNA: TGTGCCAGCAGCTTAAGAGGGGTCAGCTCCTACAATGAGCAGTTCTTC.

This clone occurred once. Other DNA sequences in this sample translate to the same CDR3. The chain links TRBV9 to TRBJ2-3, with D unresolved. V lost 1 base, J lost 0 bases, and 3 bases lay in between. Per germline, CDR1 SGDLS and CDR2 YYNGEE. The CDR3 contains 13 residues. In DNA form, the CDR3 reads TGTGCCAGCAGCGTACTAAGCACAGATACGCAGTATTTT. It translates to CASSVLSTDTQYF.

The rearrangement uses TRBV9 and TRBJ1-4, with 10 bases matching TRBD1. Trimming at V came to 4 bases and at J to 4 bases, leaving 4 bases not matched to a gene. The CDR3 consists of 15 residues. CDR1 and CDR2 from the germline V gene are SGDLS and YYNGEE. This CDR3 is CASSTRTGGNEKLFF. The DNA for the CDR3 is TGTGCCAGCAGCACCCGGACAGGGGGTAATGAAAAACTGTTTTTT.

V usage is TRBV4-2 and J usage is TRBJ1-3; 7 nucleotides line up with TRBD1. With V trimmed by 5 bases and J by 2 bases, 3 bases remained unmatched. CDR3 length: 14 residues. CDR1 is LGHNA, CDR2 YNFKEQ, per germline. CDR3 residues: CASSFGTAGNTIYF. The CDR3 bases are TGTGCCAGCAGCTTTGGGACAGCTGGAAACACCATATATTTT.

This clone was observed a single time. The V and J genes are TRBV5-5 and TRBJ2-7, with TRBD1 matching 9 bases. The CDR3 has 14 residues. CDR1 SGHKS and CDR2 YYEKEE come from the germline V gene (reference sequence). The ends lost 0 bases at V and 7 bases at J; junction bases unmatched: 5. CDR3 sequence reads: CASSLEQGAREQYF. In DNA, the CDR3 is TGTGCCAGCAGCTTGGAACAGGGGGCAAGGGAGCAGTACTTC.

The V and J genes are TRBV10-3 and TRBJ2-3; 10 nucleotides match TRBD2. Germline CDR1 ENHRY, CDR2 SYGVKD. After removal of 10 bases from V and 6 bases from J, the junction contained 7 bases not matched to a gene. This CDR3 is 13 amino acids long. The CDR3 region is CASSSGGKDTQYF. The DNA for the CDR3 is TGTGCCAGCTCTAGCGGGGGTAAGGATACGCAGTATTTT.

The rearrangement joins TRBV13 to TRBJ2-4; tentatively, D is TRBD2 (5 bases). Per germline, CDR1 PRHDT and CDR2 FYEKMQ (reference sequence). CDR3 length: 16 residues. Trimming took off 5 bases at V and 3 bases at J, with 17 bases between the two ends. For the CDR3, the DNA is TGTGCCAGCAGCCCCCCCAGCAGGCGGGTCAAAAACATTCAGTACTTC. Amino acid sequence: CASSPPSRRVKNIQYF.

V gene TRBV5-1 combines with J gene TRBJ2-5, with a tentative D call TRBD1 (5 bases). CDR1 SGHRS and CDR2 YFSETQ come from the germline V gene. The CDR3 contains 17 residues. Trimming removed 2 bases at V and 1 base at J, with 18 bases between. The CDR3 here is CASSLLGPPTAQETQYF. The CDR3 DNA reads TGCGCCAGCAGCTTATTGGGGCCCCCAACAGCCCAAGAGACCCAGTACTTC.

This chain links TRBV20-1 with TRBJ2-7, with D maybe TRBD1 (6 bases). The V gene lost 3 bases and the J gene lost 7 bases, with 10 bases spanning the gap. CDR1 DFQATT and CDR2 SNEGSKA come from the germline V gene (reference sequence). CDR3 length: 11 amino acids. CDR3 coding DNA: TGCAGTGCTAGTTTAGGGGGTGAGCAGTACTTC. This translates into CSASLGGEQYF.

The gene calls are TRBV11-2 and TRBJ2-5, with unresolved D. This CDR3 is 13 amino acids long. Trimming pared 0 bases from V and 5 bases from J, leaving 7 bases between. CDR1 SGHAT and CDR2 FQNNGV come from the germline V gene. CDR3 protein: CASSLDPGETQYF. The CDR3 region has the DNA TGTGCCAGCAGCTTAGATCCTGGTGAGACCCAGTACTTC.

This chain links TRBV18 with TRBJ2-2; D gene unclear. V shed 6 bases and J shed 12 bases, with 20 bases lying between them. CDR1 is KGHSH and CDR2 is LQKENI in the germline V gene. The CDR3 runs to 14 residues. CDR3 amino acids: CASSTTGVSLKLFF. The CDR3 DNA follows: TGTGCCAGCTCGACGACGGGTGTGAGTTTGAAGCTGTTTTTT.

The chain carries TRBV27 and TRBJ1-4; 11 nucleotides agree with TRBD1. Germline V gives CDR1 MNHEY, CDR2 SMNVEV (reference sequence). J was trimmed by 10 bases and V by 3 bases; bases with no gene match: 13. This CDR3 comprises 17 residues. CDR3 nucleotides: TGTGCCAGCAGTTTCCACGGACAGGGGGCAGACGTTGTAAAACTGTTTTTT. This translates into CASSFHGQGADVVKLFF.

The V gene is TRBV27, the J gene TRBJ2-6; D call uncertain. V dropped 3 bases and J dropped 0 bases, with 6 bases sitting between them. The CDR3 is 15 amino acids. The germline CDR1 and CDR2 sequences are MNHEY and SMNVEV (reference sequence). CDR3 coding DNA: TGTGCCAGCAGTTTTCGACCCTCTGGGGCCAACGTCCTGACTTTC. Translation: CASSFRPSGANVLTF.

The V and J genes are TRBV2 and TRBJ2-1; TRBD2 aligns across 7 bases. CDR3 length: 15 residues. Unmatched junction bases numbered 14, after V lost 9 bases and J lost 6 bases. Germline V CDR1 and CDR2: SNHLY, FYNNEI. The CDR3 region is CASTKGREKSNEQFF. CDR3 DNA sequence: TGTGCCAGTACCAAGGGGCGGGAGAAATCCAATGAGCAGTTCTTC.

This clone showed up just a few times. This chain links TRBV20-1 with TRBJ1-2; a possible D gene is TRBD1 (5 bases). This CDR3 has 11 residues. The V and J ends lost 4 bases and 7 bases respectively, with 10 bases between them. CDR1 DFQATT and CDR2 SNEGSKA come from the germline V gene (reference sequence). CDR3 in DNA: TGCAGTGCTATAGTTCAGGGTGGCTACACCTTC. It is translated as CSAIVQGGYTF.

The chain combines TRBV4-2 with TRBJ2-3, with 9 bases matching TRBD2. Trimming removed 1 base from V and 3 bases from J; junction bases left unmatched: 8. Germline CDR1 is LGHNA and CDR2 is YNFKEQ. The CDR3 length is 17 residues. The CDR3 here is CASSQVPGTSLTDTQYF. CDR3 sequence (DNA): TGTGCCAGCAGCCAAGTTCCCGGGACTAGCCTAACAGATACGCAGTATTTT.

This sequence joins TRBV5-1 and TRBJ2-5; D remains unclear. V was pared by 0 bases and J by 2 bases, with 8 bases between. Germline-derived CDR1 and CDR2 are SGHRS and YFSETQ. This CDR3 is 14 amino acids long. The CDR3 loop reads CASSLASEQETQYF. As DNA, the CDR3 is TGCGCCAGCAGCTTGGCCTCGGAGCAAGAGACCCAGTACTTC.

The genes are TRBV2 and TRBJ2-3; 12 nucleotides align to TRBD2. There are 16 residues in the CDR3. With V trimmed by 4 bases and J by 4 bases, 6 bases remained unmatched. CDR1 is SNHLY and CDR2 is FYNNEI in the germline V gene. This CDR3 is CASSVLAGGRSDTQYF. The CDR3 DNA is TGTGCCAGCAGTGTTCTAGCGGGGGGGCGTTCAGATACGCAGTATTTT.

The chain links TRBV19 to TRBJ1-5; tentatively, D is TRBD1 (6 bases). Per the germline V gene, CDR1 is LNHDA and CDR2 is SQIVND (reference sequence). This CDR3 has 16 residues. Trimming took off 7 bases at V and 1 base at J, with 17 bases between the two ends. CDR3 loop: CASKSTWGRSNQPQHF. The DNA for the CDR3 is TGTGCCAGTAAAAGCACCTGGGGGCGAAGCAATCAGCCCCAGCATTTT.

V usage is TRBV18 and J usage is TRBJ2-5, with 10 bases lining up with TRBD2. CDR1 is KGHSH, CDR2 LQKENI, per germline. V dropped 2 bases and J dropped 5; count of bases not matched to a gene: 5. The length of the CDR3 is 15 residues. The chain's CDR3 is CASSPGLAGVETQYF. The CDR3 region has the DNA TGTGCCAGCTCACCAGGCCTAGCGGGAGTGGAGACCCAGTACTTC.

This clone was seen a single time. The rearrangement links TRBV5-6 to TRBJ2-5; 8 positions match TRBD1. CDR1 is SGHDT and CDR2 is YYEEEE in the germline V gene. V was pared by 1 base and J by 2 bases, with 7 bases of the junction left unmatched. The CDR3 extends over 16 amino acids. The CDR3 protein is CASSLRSGGRQETQYF. The DNA for the CDR3 is TGTGCCAGCAGCTTGAGGTCAGGGGGCCGTCAAGAGACCCAGTACTTC.

The chain is built from TRBV19 and TRBJ1-1; D possibly corresponds to TRBD1 (6 bases). Trimming removed 5 bases at V and 3 bases at J, with 13 bases between. Germline V lookup: CDR1 LNHDA, CDR2 SQIVND (reference sequence). The CDR3 spans 14 residues. CDR3 loop: CASSRPGADTEAFF. As DNA, the CDR3 is TGTGCCAGTAGTCGTCCGGGGGCGGACACTGAAGCTTTCTTT.

The V and J genes are TRBV6-4 and TRBJ1-1; the D is unclear. V lost 4 bases, J lost 4 bases, and 10 bases lay in between. This CDR3 region has 13 residues. Germline CDR1 reads MRHNA; CDR2 reads SNTAGT. The CDR3 region has the DNA TGTGCCAGCAGTGTGGAGTTCTCCACTGAAGCTTTCTTT. Translation gives CASSVEFSTEAFF.

This chain links TRBV7-8 with TRBJ2-2; 10 bases line up with TRBD1. Per germline, CDR1 SGHVS and CDR2 FQNEAQ. This CDR3 has 15 residues. With V trimmed by 2 bases and J by 7 bases, 4 bases remained unmatched. CDR3 sequence (DNA): TGTGCCAGCAGCTTACTCAGGACAGGGGGCGGGGAGCTGTTTTTT. Its protein is CASSLLRTGGGELFF.